This T cell receptor (beta chain) was sequenced in a study of immune evolution from preneoplasia to lung adenocarcinoma (TCRdb year 2021). Concerning the study at large: HLA loss of heterozygosity was observed in roughly 6.8%, 16% and 36% of AIS, MIA and ADC lesions, respectively, and was not observed in any AAH lesions. Immune contexture across lung adenocarcinoma precursors and invasive adenocarcinoma was profiled using immune gene expression, TCR sequencing and multiplex immunofluorescence. Resected precursor lesions (AAH, AIS, MIA) and invasive adenocarcinomas were compared against paired morphologically normal lung tissue. Sample size was based on specimen availability rather than a prior power calculation. The immune data were integrated with whole exome sequencing and methylation data from the same cohort of nodules. The overall cohort was made up of more than 40 patients with pulmonary nodules who had surgical resection. The TCR sequencing data were obtained from around 51 patients. According to the study, around 100 samples were used for TCR sequencing. POLYSOLVER was used to infer class I HLA alleles from exome data, and LOHHLA was used to detect allele-specific HLA loss.

Using the immunoSEQ hsTCRbeta Kit, TCR beta CDR3 regions were sequenced from DNA. Per the authors' processing: The ImmunoSEQ Analyzer was used to analyse the TCR sequencing data. T cell clonality was defined as 1 minus Pielou's evenness, as computed on productive rearrangements. T cell diversity was measured with the inverse Simpson index on productive templates. T cell density was expressed as TCR beta template counts normalized to usable DNA, with usable DNA estimated by amplifying and sequencing housekeeping genes. TCR metrics were compared across histologic stages using two-sided Kruskal-Wallis tests. TCRdb mirrors the immuneACCESS table, restricted to in-frame sequences. Some clones are absent from its copies; in checked studies, under half trace to an unresolved V gene, and the reason for the others is unknown. The V and J calls and clone size come from that table; D and trimming were worked out from the DNA. Present in this sample are more than 12,000 clones, around 84% of which were seen just once. The biggest ten clones account for 2.5% to 3.5% of the sample.

CDR1 and CDR2, looked up from the germline V gene, are SGHTA and FQGNSA. V and J are truncated by 5 bases and 2 bases respectively, leaving an intervening sequence of 14 bases. The CDR3, from cysteine to phenylalanine, totals 15 residues. The read is trimmed to its CDR3 DNA, 45 bases read in frame from base 1. Comments on this clone: Its antigen specificity is not known. Per-nucleotide qualities are absent, and no much larger clonotype sits a single base away.

Patients underwent resection in Japan or China between about 2013 and 2017. Two lung cancer pathologists independently reviewed H&E slides to confirm the histologic diagnosis of every case. To enrich premalignant or tumor cells for nucleic acid extraction, macro-dissection was performed after pathologic assessment. FFPE tissue was used for DNA isolation with the AllPrep DNA/RNA FFPE Kit. General conclusions and limits of the study: Normal lung had the highest top T cell clone frequencies, which appeared to decline progressively from AAH through AIS, MIA and invasive adenocarcinoma. Because every patient came from Japan and China, how well the results apply to Western populations was uncertain. The highest T cell clonality was observed in KRAS-mutant nodules compared with EGFR-mutant or double wild-type lesions. The findings rested on association rather than direct causation, and larger cohorts with long-term follow-up and longitudinal biopsies were considered necessary. Clonality was highest in normal lung, while later-stage lesions appeared to show lower clonality but higher T cell density and diversity.

The V gene is TRBV7-2 and the J gene is TRBJ2-3; the D gene is perhaps TRBD2, from 5 matching bases. The source material was FFPE minimally invasive lung adenocarcinoma tissue. Reading the label with the study, this specimen's cell subset or site is: micro-invasive lung adenocarcinoma (MIA). This receptor was identified in a person aged 55-80 years with lung adenocarcinoma. The CDR3 in this case is CASSPWTRSTDTQYF. The DNA sequence is as follows: TGTGCCAGCAGCCCGTGGACTCGTTCCACAGATACGCAGTATTTT.